One and the same sample provided the 8 T cell receptor beta chains below, sequenced in a study of blood T cells in healthy people across ages. The authors ran a second PCR of about 7 to 11 cycles using a sample-barcoded 5' primer and a J-beta primer mix. TCRdb called the 5' RACE reads again in MiXCR, with one record for every CDR3 protein. The sample has approximately 730,000 distinct CDR3 sequences, 53% seen once. Sequenced sample: blood. The origin of the receptors is a man aged 80 or over in good health.

This chain links TRBV27 with TRBJ1-5; the match to TRBD1 covers 7 bases. Trimming at V came to 6 bases and at J to 0 bases, leaving 17 bases not matched to a gene. The CDR3 totals 19 residues. In germline, CDR1 is MNHEY, CDR2 SMNVEV (reference sequence). CDR3 loop: CASSPTTGSLGYSNQPQHF. CDR3 coding DNA: TGTGCCAGCAGCCCCACGACAGGGTCCCTCGGGTATAGCAATCAGCCCCAGCATTTT.

The chain has TRBV6-1 and TRBJ2-1; maybe TRBD2 (5 bases). The J call may be wrong; the DNA end is better matched by TRBJ2-7. The germline gives CDR1 MNHNS, CDR2 SASEGT. The CDR3 sequence is 12 residues long. In DNA, the CDR3 is TGTGCCAGCACCCCAACCGGGGAGAAGCAGTACTTC. Encoded protein: CASTPTGEKQYF.

The J gene is TRBJ2-6, the V gene TRBV6-5; tentative D call: TRBD2 (6 bases). The germline gives CDR1 MNHEY, CDR2 SVGAGI. V was cut by 6 bases and J by 1 base, with 10 bases left in between. This CDR3 comprises 15 residues. The CDR3 loop is CASSRGISGANVLTF. CDR3 coding DNA: TGTGCCAGCAGCCGCGGGATATCTGGGGCCAACGTCCTGACTTTC.

V gene TRBV20-1 combines with J gene TRBJ1-2, with TRBD1 as a possible D gene (5 bases). Trimming left V 4 bases short and J 8 bases short, with 8 bases between. The CDR3 extends over 10 amino acids. Germline CDR1 DFQATT, CDR2 SNEGSKA (reference sequence). CDR3 region: CSATRDGYTF. For the CDR3, the DNA is TGCAGTGCTACCAGGGACGGCTACACCTTC.

This clonotype was seen at least ten times. This chain links TRBV20-1 with TRBJ2-3, with 11 bases matching TRBD2. Germline lookup yields CDR1 DFQATT and CDR2 SNEGSKA (reference sequence). The CDR3 has 15 residues. V shed 6 bases and J 3 bases; nucleotides not matched to a gene: 8. The CDR3 region is CSAPTSSGRTDTQYF. The CDR3 region has the DNA TGCAGTGCACCCACCTCTAGCGGGAGGACAGATACGCAGTATTTT.

As to this clonotype: Possible read error: a much larger clone is one base away. The rearrangement uses TRBV11-2 and TRBJ2-1, with a possible D match to TRBD1 (5 bases). The CDR3 consists of 13 residues. Germline lookup yields CDR1 SGHAT and CDR2 FQNNGV. V lost 5 bases, J lost 10 bases, and 15 bases lay in between. Here the CDR3 DNA reads TGTGCCAGCAGCGTAGGGGCGAACTACGAGCAGTTCTTC. Amino acids: CASSVGANYEQFF.

The chain uses TRBV12-3 or TRBV12-4 and TRBJ1-2; 12 nucleotides align to TRBD1. The CDR3 is 14 amino acids. The junction had 1 base not matched to a gene; V was cut back by 0 bases and J by 8 bases. The CDR3 bases are TGTGCCAGCAGTTTAGCGGGACAGGGGGCCGGCTACACCTTC. Protein product: CASSLAGQGAGYTF.

The J gene is TRBJ1-1, the V gene TRBV12-3 or TRBV12-4, with D possibly TRBD1 on 6 matching bases. Trimming took 7 bases from V and 4 from J, leaving 16 bases between them. This CDR3 region has 14 residues. The DNA of the CDR3 is TGTGCCAGCACCTTGGGGGGCGCGGGCACTGAAGCTTTCTTT. As protein: CASTLGGAGTEAFF.